These 31 T cell receptor beta chains originate from one sample sequenced in a study of OX40 agonist ivuxolimab in advanced cancers. Generated by immunoSEQ multiplex PCR, the TCRdb table keeps only in-frame clones and is missing some. The repertoire holds tens of thousands of clones, with around 94% as singletons. The starting material was CD4+ or CD8+ T cells sorted from blood, obtained in a trial of the OX40 agonist ivuxolimab. The receptors here all came from an adult with an advanced solid tumor such as melanoma, head and neck, liver or kidney cancer.

The chain has TRBV7-6 and TRBJ1-1; D may be TRBD1 (6 bases). V lost 2 bases and J lost 3, with 25 bases in between. The CDR3 totals 19 residues. CDR1 is SGHVS and CDR2 is FNYEAQ in the germline V gene. CDR3 coding DNA: TGTGCCAGCAGCTTATTGGCAGGGGACTTAAAATCGACGGACACTGAAGCTTTCTTT. It specifies CASSLLAGDLKSTDTEAFF.

This chain uses TRBV5-6 with TRBJ1-5; D is unresolved. Trimming cost V 1 base and J 1 base, with 3 bases left between them. This CDR3 has 13 amino acids. Germline loops: CDR1 SGHDT, CDR2 YYEEEE. CDR3 nucleotide sequence: TGTGCCAGCAGCTTGAGGAGCAATCAGCCCCAGCATTTT. It encodes CASSLRSNQPQHF.

The count of this clone is one. This sequence joins TRBV19 and TRBJ2-7, with 10 nucleotides matching TRBD2. The length of the CDR3 is 14 residues. Looked up from germline, CDR1 is LNHDA and CDR2 is SQIVND (reference sequence). V was clipped by 5 bases and J by 5 bases; unmatched bases: 6. In DNA, the CDR3 is TGTGCCAGTAGTCCCGGGACTAGCGTTGACGAGCAGTACTTC. Translation: CASSPGTSVDEQYF. Full variable domain (remainder filled in from reference TRBV19 and TRBJ2-7): DGGITQSPKYLFRKEGQNVTLSCEQNLNHDAMYWYRQDPGQGLRLIYYSQIVNDFQKGDIAEGYSVSREKKESFPLTVTSAQKNPTAFYLCASSPGTSVDEQYFGPGTRLTVT.

This sequence joins TRBV4-3 and TRBJ2-5; a weak D match, TRBD2 (5 bases). Trimming stripped 2 bases from V and 4 bases from J, with 23 bases between. Germline CDR1 reads LGHNA; CDR2 reads YSLEER. The CDR3 spans 18 residues. The CDR3 here is CASSQSEAQTTISETQYF. CDR3 DNA sequence: TGCGCCAGCAGCCAATCGGAGGCCCAGACGACAATATCAGAGACCCAGTACTTC.

The V call is TRBV27, the J call TRBJ2-7, with D unclear. The V gene lost 0 bases and the J gene lost 3 bases, with 6 bases spanning the gap. There are 13 residues in the CDR3. Germline V gene data show CDR1 as MNHEY and CDR2 as SMNVEV (reference sequence). Here the CDR3 DNA reads TGTGCCAGCAGTTTATCGTCGGACTACGAGCAGTACTTC. It translates to CASSLSSDYEQYF.

Here the CDR3 DNA reads TGTGCCAGCAGCTTCCCGACTAGCAGGAACACCGGGGAGCTGTTTTTT. It translates to CASSFPTSRNTGELFF. This chain connects TRBV7-7 to TRBJ2-2; 7 bases map to TRBD2. The CDR3 contains 16 residues. CDR1 is SSHAT, CDR2 FNYEAQ, per germline (reference sequence). With 3 bases clipped from V and 1 base from J, the junction kept 5 bases outside the gene matches.

J is TRBJ1-5 and V is TRBV12-5; TRBD1 might be the D (5 bases). The V gene's germline CDR1 is LGHNT and CDR2 FRNRAP. This CDR3 is 13 amino acids long. V shed 8 bases and J shed 7 bases, with 15 bases lying between them. The DNA for the CDR3 is TGTGCTAGTAGTGTACGGGGCGACCAGCCCCAGCATTTT. It translates to CASSVRGDQPQHF. The whole variable domain, remainder taken from reference TRBV12-5 and TRBJ1-5, is DARVTQTPRHKVTEMGQEVTMRCQPILGHNTVFWYRQTMMQGLELLAYFRNRAPLDDSGMPKDRFSAEMPDATLATLKIQPSEPRDSAVYFCASSVRGDQPQHFGDGTRLSIL.

The gene calls are TRBV6-6 and TRBJ2-1, with D perhaps TRBD2 (6 bases). Trimming shortened V by 10 bases and J by 3 bases, and 13 bases separated the two germline ends. The CDR3 is made up of 13 amino acids. CDR1 and CDR2 from the germline V gene are MNHNY and SVGAGI (reference sequence). For the CDR3, the DNA is TGTGCCATCAGGGACTTAGACTACAATGAGCAGTTCTTC. It yields the protein CAIRDLDYNEQFF.

Here the CDR3 DNA reads TGTGCCAGCAGCCCACTGCGGACAGCCGAAGAGACCCAGTACTTC. The encoded protein is CASSPLRTAEETQYF. This chain connects TRBV27 to TRBJ2-5, with D maybe TRBD1 (6 bases). The germline V and J ends were trimmed by 6 bases and 3 bases, with 17 bases remaining between them. Germline V CDR1 and CDR2: MNHEY, SMNVEV (reference sequence). The CDR3 loop spans 15 amino acids.

The V and J genes are TRBV4-2 and TRBJ1-1; no firm D call. Germline CDR1 LGHNA, CDR2 YNFKEQ. V was cut by 4 bases and J by 7 bases, with 10 bases left in between. This CDR3 comprises 12 residues. CDR3 sequence: CASSPTDYEAFF. CDR3 DNA: TGTGCCAGCAGCCCAACGGACTATGAAGCTTTCTTT.

The chain carries TRBV25-1 and TRBJ2-5; 14 bases fit TRBD2. The CDR3 length is 17 residues. Germline CDR1 reads MGHDK; CDR2 reads SYGVNS. V shed 3 bases, J shed 1 base, and the junction held 4 bases outside the gene matches. The CDR3 sequence is CASSDGTSGGPQETQYF. The CDR3, as DNA: TGTGCCAGCAGTGATGGGACTAGCGGGGGCCCCCAAGAGACCCAGTACTTC.

V and J are TRBV7-9 and TRBJ2-3, with a possible D match to TRBD1 (6 bases). Trimming took 4 bases from V and 2 from J, leaving 16 bases between them. Germline V gene lookup returns CDR1 SEHNR and CDR2 FQNEAQ (reference sequence). The CDR3 extends over 16 amino acids. The CDR3 DNA sequence: TGTGCCAGCAGCTCAAAGTCAGGGGTAAACACAGATACGCAGTATTTT. Its translation: CASSSKSGVNTDTQYF.

The chain joins TRBV27 to TRBJ2-7; either TRBD1 or TRBD2 may fit D (5 bases each). This CDR3 comprises 16 residues. Trimming removed 5 bases from V and 2 bases from J, with 19 bases in between. In germline, CDR1 is MNHEY, CDR2 SMNVEV (reference sequence). The CDR3 DNA reads as TGTGCCAGCAGTACCGGGGCCGTGAAAGAACCCTACGAGCAGTACTTC. It yields the protein CASSTGAVKEPYEQYF.

Written as DNA, the CDR3 is TGTGCCAGTAGTGAAGGGAATAACTATGGCTACACCTTC. This codes for CASSEGNNYGYTF. The chain joins TRBV19 to TRBJ1-2; D not resolved. The CDR3 contains 13 residues. Per germline, CDR1 LNHDA and CDR2 SQIVND (reference sequence). V gave up 5 bases and J gave up 1 base, with 8 bases separating them.

The CDR3 DNA sequence: TGTGCCAGCAGCGTAGGAGGGAGCCTGACAGATACGCAGTATTTT. Encoded protein: CASSVGGSLTDTQYF. This rearrangement joins TRBV9 to TRBJ2-3, with D tentatively TRBD2 (5 bases). CDR3 size: 15 residues. The V end was cut by 0 bases, the J end by 3 bases, with 11 bases between. Per germline, CDR1 SGDLS and CDR2 YYNGEE.

The V gene is TRBV6-4, the J gene TRBJ2-1; possibly TRBD1 for D (5 bases). Germline lookup yields CDR1 MRHNA and CDR2 SNTAGT. Trimming removed 3 bases at V and 7 bases at J, with 10 bases between. This CDR3 is built from 13 residues. CDR3 nucleotide sequence: TGTGCCAGCAGTGAAGGGGCGAGGAATGAGCAGTTCTTC. Its translation is CASSEGARNEQFF.

CDR3 sequence: CASSEYLQGNYGYTF. The CDR3 DNA is TGTGCCAGCAGTGAATATCTACAGGGCAACTATGGCTACACCTTC. This chain links TRBV25-1 with TRBJ1-2; TRBD1 is a possible D gene (6 bases). The germline V gene encodes CDR1 MGHDK and CDR2 SYGVNS. The V end was cut by 0 bases, the J end by 2 bases, with 10 bases between. The CDR3 runs 15 residues.

V usage is TRBV4-3 and J usage is TRBJ2-2, with no clear D. V was trimmed by 0 bases and J by 7 bases, leaving 18 bases between them. This CDR3 comprises 17 residues. CDR1 and CDR2 (germline): LGHNA, YSLEER. This CDR3 reads CASSQDRLGRAYGELFF. The CDR3 nucleotides are TGCGCCAGCAGCCAAGATCGGCTAGGACGGGCGTACGGGGAGCTGTTTTTT.

V usage is TRBV5-4 and J usage is TRBJ2-5, with D maybe TRBD2 (6 bases). The last part of the DNA fits TRBJ2-7 better; the J call may be wrong. This CDR3 region has 14 residues. Germline CDR1 reads SGHNT; CDR2 reads YYREEE (reference sequence). CDR3 nucleotide sequence: TGTGCCAGCAGCACACAGGTCCAGGAGGGCGAGCAGTACTTC. This gives the protein CASSTQVQEGEQYF.

This rearrangement joins TRBV2 to TRBJ2-7; D uncertain. The CDR3 has 13 amino acids. Germline V gene sequence: CDR1 SNHLY, CDR2 FYNNEI. Between the trimmed V and J ends, which lost 1 base and 2 bases, there was a span of 6 bases. The CDR3 nucleotides read TGTGCCAGCAGTGAAGGAGATACCTACGAGCAGTACTTC. Residues: CASSEGDTYEQYF. Together with reference TRBV2 and TRBJ2-7, the CDR3 gives the full variable domain: EPEVTQTPSHQVTQMGQEVILRCVPISNHLYFYWYRQILGQKVEFLVSFYNNEISEKSEIFDDQFSVERPDGSNFTLKIRSTKLEDSAMYFCASSEGDTYEQYFGPGTRLTVT.

The V and J genes are TRBV13 and TRBJ1-3; a weak D match, TRBD1 (5 bases). Germline values: CDR1 PRHDT, CDR2 FYEKMQ (reference sequence). The CDR3 contains 16 residues. V was trimmed by 3 bases and J by 0 bases, leaving 12 bases between them. This CDR3 is CASSLGRSNSGNTIYF. The CDR3, as DNA: TGTGCCAGCAGCTTGGGACGGTCGAACTCTGGAAACACCATATATTTT.

This clone was counted between two and nine times. The gene calls are TRBV5-6 and TRBJ2-7, with D perhaps TRBD2 (6 bases). The CDR3 covers 14 residues. Germline CDR1 and CDR2: SGHDT and YYEEEE. V was clipped by 2 bases and J by 5 bases, with 14 bases between them. In nucleotides, the CDR3 is TGTGCCAGCAGCTTAGGGGTAGCGGTAGACGAGCAGTACTTC. It encodes CASSLGVAVDEQYF.

The J gene is TRBJ2-7, the V gene TRBV4-1; D is unresolved. Germline assignment: CDR1 MGHRA and CDR2 YSYEKL. Deletions cut 0 bases from V and 1 base from J, with 7 bases between. The CDR3 spans 14 residues. For the CDR3, the DNA is TGCGCCAGCAGCCAAGATCAGTTTTCCTACGAGCAGTACTTC. This encodes CASSQDQFSYEQYF.

This clone has just one count. This chain connects TRBV4-2 to TRBJ2-7; 11 bases match TRBD1. The CDR3 sequence is 16 residues long. The V and J ends lost 3 bases and 7 bases, in that order; junction bases with no gene match: 11. Germline V gene lookup returns CDR1 LGHNA and CDR2 YNFKEQ. This chain's CDR3 is CASSQSTGQGVGEQYF. As DNA, the CDR3 is TGTGCCAGCAGCCAGAGCACGGGACAGGGGGTAGGTGAGCAGTACTTC.

The chain employs TRBV28 and TRBJ1-5; 7 positions match TRBD1. V gave up 5 bases and J gave up 2 bases; unmatched junction bases: 9. The CDR3 extends over 16 amino acids. Germline V gives CDR1 MDHEN, CDR2 SYDVKM. The CDR3 coding sequence is TGTGCCAGCAGTCCGTTCGACAGGGTCGGCAATCAGCCCCAGCATTTT. As protein: CASSPFDRVGNQPQHF.

This chain links TRBV4-3 with TRBJ2-7, with TRBD2 matching over 7 bases. From germline, CDR1 is LGHNA and CDR2 YSLEER. This CDR3 has 15 amino acids. Trimming cost V 1 base and J 3 bases; bases outside gene matches: 6. CDR3: CASSQAVASGYEQYF. The CDR3 region has the DNA TGCGCCAGCAGCCAAGCGGTGGCTAGCGGCTACGAGCAGTACTTC.

This chain links TRBV27 with TRBJ1-2; D perhaps matches TRBD1 (6 bases). Deletions cut 0 bases from V and 7 bases from J, with 18 bases between. The CDR3 is 16 residues long. Germline values: CDR1 MNHEY, CDR2 SMNVEV (reference sequence). The DNA of the CDR3 is TGTGCCAGCAGTTTATCCCCGTCCGGGGGGCGGATTGGCTACACCTTC. Protein sequence: CASSLSPSGGRIGYTF.

The genes are TRBV11-1 and TRBJ2-6; a possible D gene is TRBD2 (6 bases). The CDR3 extends over 17 amino acids. The germline V gene encodes CDR1 SGHAT and CDR2 FQDESV (reference sequence). Trimming took 3 bases from V and 0 from J, leaving 12 bases between them. In nucleotides, the CDR3 is TGTGCCAGCAGCTTGGGGGGTTCGAGCTCTGGGGCCAACGTCCTGACTTTC. Its protein is CASSLGGSSSGANVLTF.

A single count supports this clone. The chain combines TRBV28 with TRBJ2-1; D not certain. Trimming took 3 bases from V and 7 from J, leaving 7 bases between them. The CDR3 sequence is 12 residues long. CDR1 is MDHEN, CDR2 SYDVKM, per germline. CDR3 coding DNA: TGTGCCAGCAGTTTGTGGCAGAATGAGCAGTTCTTC. Residues: CASSLWQNEQFF. Supplemented by reference TRBV28 and TRBJ2-1, the full variable domain reads DVKVTQSSRYLVKRTGEKVFLECVQDMDHENMFWYRQDPGLGLRLIYFSYDVKMKEKGDIPEGYSVSREKKERFSLILESASTNQTSMYLCASSLWQNEQFFGPGTRLTVL.

V usage is TRBV2 and J usage is TRBJ1-1; possibly TRBD1 for D (5 bases). Germline V gives CDR1 SNHLY, CDR2 FYNNEI. The CDR3 has 14 amino acids. The V end was cut by 3 bases, the J end by 6 bases, with 14 bases between. This CDR3 is CASSEGVGSSEAFF. In DNA, the CDR3 is TGTGCCAGCAGTGAGGGGGTTGGCTCCTCTGAAGCTTTCTTT.

The chain employs TRBV4-3 and TRBJ2-7; D call uncertain. Trimming removed 1 base from V and 0 bases from J, with 10 bases in between. The CDR3 runs 15 residues. Germline loops: CDR1 LGHNA, CDR2 YSLEER. CDR3 in amino acids: CASSQGQASSYEQYF. CDR3 DNA sequence: TGCGCCAGCAGCCAAGGTCAGGCGAGCTCCTACGAGCAGTACTTC.